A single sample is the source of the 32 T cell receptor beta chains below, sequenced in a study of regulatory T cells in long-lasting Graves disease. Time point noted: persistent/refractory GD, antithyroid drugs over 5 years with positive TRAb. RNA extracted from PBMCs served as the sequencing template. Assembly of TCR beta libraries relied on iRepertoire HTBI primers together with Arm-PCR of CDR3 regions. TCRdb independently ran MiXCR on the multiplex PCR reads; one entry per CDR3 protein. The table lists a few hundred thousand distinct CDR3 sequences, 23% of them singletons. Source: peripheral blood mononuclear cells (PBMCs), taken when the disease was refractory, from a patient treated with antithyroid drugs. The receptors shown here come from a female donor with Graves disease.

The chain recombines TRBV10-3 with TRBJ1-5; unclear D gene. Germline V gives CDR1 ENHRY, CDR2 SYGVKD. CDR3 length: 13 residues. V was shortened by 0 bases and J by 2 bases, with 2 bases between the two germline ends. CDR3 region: CAISESGNQPQHF. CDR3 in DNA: TGTGCCATCAGTGAGTCTGGCAATCAGCCCCAGCATTTT.

The CDR3 is CASSRTYYNGRAQDTGELFF. The CDR3 DNA reads as TGCGCCAGCAGCCGAACCTACTATAACGGGAGGGCTCAGGACACCGGGGAGCTGTTTTTT. This chain uses TRBV5-1 with TRBJ2-2; 8 bases match TRBD2. Germline CDR1 is SGHRS and CDR2 is YFSETQ. The CDR3 contains 20 residues. With 4 bases clipped from V and 3 bases from J, the junction kept 20 bases outside the gene matches.

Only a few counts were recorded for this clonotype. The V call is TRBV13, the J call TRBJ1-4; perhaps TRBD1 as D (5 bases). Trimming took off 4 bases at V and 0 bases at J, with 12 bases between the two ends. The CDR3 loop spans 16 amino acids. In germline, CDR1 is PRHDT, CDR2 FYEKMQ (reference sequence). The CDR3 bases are TGTGCCAGCAGCTCCTCACAGGAGTCAACTAATGAAAAACTGTTTTTT. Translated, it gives CASSSSQESTNEKLFF.

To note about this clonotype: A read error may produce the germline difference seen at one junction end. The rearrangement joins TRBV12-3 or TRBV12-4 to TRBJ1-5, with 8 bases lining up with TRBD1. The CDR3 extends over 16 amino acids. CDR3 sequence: CASRLSTGASNRPQHF. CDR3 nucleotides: TGTGCCAGCAGGTTATCGACAGGGGCTAGCAATCGGCCCCAGCATTTT.

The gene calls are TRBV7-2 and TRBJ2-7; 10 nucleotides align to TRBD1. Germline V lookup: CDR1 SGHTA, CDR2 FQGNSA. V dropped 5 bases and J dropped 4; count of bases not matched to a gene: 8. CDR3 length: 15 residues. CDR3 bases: TGTGCCAGCAGCGGACAGGGGGTTCCGGGGTACGAGCAGTACTTC. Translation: CASSGQGVPGYEQYF.

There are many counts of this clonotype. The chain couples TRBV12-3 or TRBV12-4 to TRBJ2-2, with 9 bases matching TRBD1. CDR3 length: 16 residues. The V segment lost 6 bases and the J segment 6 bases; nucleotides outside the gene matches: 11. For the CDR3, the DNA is TGTGCCAGCAGCCTCAGACAGGGGGTCCCTCCCGGGGAGCTGTTTTTT. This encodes CASSLRQGVPPGELFF.

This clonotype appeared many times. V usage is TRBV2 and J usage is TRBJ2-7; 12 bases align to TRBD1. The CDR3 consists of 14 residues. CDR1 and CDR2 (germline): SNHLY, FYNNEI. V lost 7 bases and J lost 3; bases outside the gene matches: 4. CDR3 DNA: TGTGCCAGCATAGGGACAGGGGGCATCTACGAGCAGTACTTC. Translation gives CASIGTGGIYEQYF.

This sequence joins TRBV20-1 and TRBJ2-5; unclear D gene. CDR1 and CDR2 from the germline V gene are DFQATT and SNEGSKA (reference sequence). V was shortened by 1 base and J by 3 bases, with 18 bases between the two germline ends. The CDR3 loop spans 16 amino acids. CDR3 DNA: TGCAGTGCTAGAGTCCCGGGTCCTAGTTGGGAAGAGACCCAGTACTTC. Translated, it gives CSARVPGPSWEETQYF.

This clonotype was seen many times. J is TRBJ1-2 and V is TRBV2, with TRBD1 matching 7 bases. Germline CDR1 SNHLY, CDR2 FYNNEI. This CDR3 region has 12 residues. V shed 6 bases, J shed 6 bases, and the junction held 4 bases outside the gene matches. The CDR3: CASRETGDGYTF. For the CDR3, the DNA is TGTGCCAGCAGGGAAACAGGGGATGGCTACACCTTC.

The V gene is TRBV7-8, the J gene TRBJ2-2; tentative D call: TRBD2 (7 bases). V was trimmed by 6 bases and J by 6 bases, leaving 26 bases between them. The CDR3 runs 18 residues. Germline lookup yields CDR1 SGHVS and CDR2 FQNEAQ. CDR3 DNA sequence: TGTGCCAGCAGTCTTATAATGGGGGGGGCCCGGGCCGCCGGGGAGCTGTTTTTT. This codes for CASSLIMGGARAAGELFF.

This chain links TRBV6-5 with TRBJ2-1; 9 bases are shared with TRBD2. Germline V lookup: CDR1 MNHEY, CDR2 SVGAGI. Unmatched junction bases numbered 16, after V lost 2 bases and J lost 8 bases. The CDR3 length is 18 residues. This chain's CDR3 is CASSYPPGIAGVSHEQFF. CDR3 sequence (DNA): TGTGCCAGCAGTTACCCACCCGGGATAGCGGGAGTATCCCATGAGCAGTTCTTC.

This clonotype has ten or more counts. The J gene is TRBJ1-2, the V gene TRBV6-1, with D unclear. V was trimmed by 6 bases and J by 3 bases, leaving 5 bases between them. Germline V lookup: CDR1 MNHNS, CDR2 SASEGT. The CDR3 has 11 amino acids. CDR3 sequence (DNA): TGTGCCAGCAGCTCGGACTATGGCTACACCTTC. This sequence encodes CASSSDYGYTF.

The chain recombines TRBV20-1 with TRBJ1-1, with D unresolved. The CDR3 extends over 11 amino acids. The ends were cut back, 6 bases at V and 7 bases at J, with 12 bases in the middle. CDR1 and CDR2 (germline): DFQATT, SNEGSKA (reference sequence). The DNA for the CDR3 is TGCAGTGCCCAAGATTATTATGAAGCTTTCTTT. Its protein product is CSAQDYYEAFF.

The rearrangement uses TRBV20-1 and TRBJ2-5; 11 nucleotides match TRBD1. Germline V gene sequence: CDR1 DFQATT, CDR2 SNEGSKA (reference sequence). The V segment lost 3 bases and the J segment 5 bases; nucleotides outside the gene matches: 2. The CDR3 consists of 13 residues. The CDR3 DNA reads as TGCAGTGCTAGGGACAGGGGGCCGGAGACCCAGTACTTC. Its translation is CSARDRGPETQYF.

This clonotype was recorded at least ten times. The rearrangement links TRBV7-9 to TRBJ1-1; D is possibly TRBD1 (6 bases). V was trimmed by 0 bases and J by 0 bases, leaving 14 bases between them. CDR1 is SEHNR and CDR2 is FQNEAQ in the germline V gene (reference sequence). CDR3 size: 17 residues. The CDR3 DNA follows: TGTGCCAGCAGCTTAGCGCCCCTGGGACACCTGAACACTGAAGCTTTCTTT. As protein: CASSLAPLGHLNTEAFF.

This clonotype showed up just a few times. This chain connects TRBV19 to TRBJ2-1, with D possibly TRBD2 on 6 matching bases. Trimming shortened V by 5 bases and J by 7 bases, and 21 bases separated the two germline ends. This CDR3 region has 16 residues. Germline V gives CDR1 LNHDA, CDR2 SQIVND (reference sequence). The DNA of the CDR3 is TGTGCCAGTAGTTCACCGGGACCCCGGGCGGGGAATGAGCAGTTCTTC. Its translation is CASSSPGPRAGNEQFF. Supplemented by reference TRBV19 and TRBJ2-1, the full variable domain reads DGGITQSPKYLFRKEGQNVTLSCEQNLNHDAMYWYRQDPGQGLRLIYYSQIVNDFQKGDIAEGYSVSREKKESFPLTVTSAQKNPTAFYLCASSSPGPRAGNEQFFGPGTRLTVL.

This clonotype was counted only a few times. CDR3 sequence: CASSSKPTTNDLGQGQETQYF. For the CDR3, the DNA is TGTGCCAGCAGCTCCAAACCAACAACCAACGACCTAGGACAGGGGCAAGAGACCCAGTACTTC. The chain carries TRBV7-9 and TRBJ2-5; 9 nucleotides align to TRBD1. The length of the CDR3 is 21 residues. Looked up from germline, CDR1 is SEHNR and CDR2 is FQNEAQ (reference sequence). V lost 4 bases to trimming and J lost 2 bases; unmatched junction nucleotides: 23.

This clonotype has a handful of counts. CDR3 residues: CSVETGINQPQHF. CDR3 bases: TGCAGCGTTGAAACGGGGATCAATCAGCCCCAGCATTTT. The chain recombines TRBV29-1 with TRBJ1-5; no firm D call. CDR1 SQVTM and CDR2 ANQGSEA come from the germline V gene. CDR3 length: 13 residues. Trimming shortened V by 2 bases and J by 3 bases, and 8 bases separated the two germline ends.

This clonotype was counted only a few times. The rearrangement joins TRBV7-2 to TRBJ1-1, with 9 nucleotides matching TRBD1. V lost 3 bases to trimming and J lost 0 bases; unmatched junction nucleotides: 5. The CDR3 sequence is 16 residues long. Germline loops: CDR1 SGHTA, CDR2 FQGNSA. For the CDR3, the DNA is TGTGCCAGCAGCTTGAGGACAGGGGCCTTGAACACTGAAGCTTTCTTT. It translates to CASSLRTGALNTEAFF.

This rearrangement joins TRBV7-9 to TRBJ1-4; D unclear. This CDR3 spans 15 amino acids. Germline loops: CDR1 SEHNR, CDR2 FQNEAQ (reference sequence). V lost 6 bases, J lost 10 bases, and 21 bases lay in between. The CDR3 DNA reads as TGTGCCAGCAGTCCCCCCCGCCTGGGAAACGGAAAACTGTTTTTT. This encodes CASSPPRLGNGKLFF.

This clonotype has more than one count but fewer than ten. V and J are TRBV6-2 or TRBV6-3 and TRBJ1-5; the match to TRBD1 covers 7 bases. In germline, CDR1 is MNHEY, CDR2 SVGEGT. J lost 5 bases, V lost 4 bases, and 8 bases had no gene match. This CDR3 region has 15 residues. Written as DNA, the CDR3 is TGTGCCAGCAGTTTACGCCGACAGGGCGATCAGCCCCAGCATTTT. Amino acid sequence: CASSLRRQGDQPQHF.

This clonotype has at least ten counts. Here the CDR3 DNA reads TGTGCCAGCACGAGGGACATGAACACTGAAGCTTTCTTT. It codes for CASTRDMNTEAFF. The chain recombines TRBV2 with TRBJ1-1, with D possibly matching TRBD1 (6 bases). This CDR3 comprises 13 residues. Looked up from germline, CDR1 is SNHLY and CDR2 is FYNNEI. Trimming pared 7 bases from V and 0 bases from J, leaving 9 bases between.

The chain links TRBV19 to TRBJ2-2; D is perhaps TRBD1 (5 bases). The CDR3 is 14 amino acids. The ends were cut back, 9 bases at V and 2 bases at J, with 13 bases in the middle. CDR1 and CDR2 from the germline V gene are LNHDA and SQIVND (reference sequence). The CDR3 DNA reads TGTGCCAGCCGATGGCAGGGCAACACCGGGGAGCTGTTTTTT. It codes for CASRWQGNTGELFF.

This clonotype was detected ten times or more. CDR3 DNA: TGTGCCAGCAGCCCTACGGGACAGCCCAATCAGCCCCAGCATTTT. It translates to CASSPTGQPNQPQHF. The chain employs TRBV28 and TRBJ1-5, with 7 positions matching TRBD1. Germline CDR1 and CDR2: MDHEN and SYDVKM. The CDR3 spans 15 residues. V trimming: 6 bases; J trimming: 3 bases; junction bases outside the gene matches: 8.

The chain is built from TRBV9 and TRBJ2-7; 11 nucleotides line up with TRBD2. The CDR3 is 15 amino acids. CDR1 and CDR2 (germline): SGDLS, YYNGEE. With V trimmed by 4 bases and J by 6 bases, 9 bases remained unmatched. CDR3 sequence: CASSTGTSGAAEQYF. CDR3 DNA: TGTGCCAGCAGCACGGGGACTAGCGGAGCGGCCGAGCAGTACTTC.

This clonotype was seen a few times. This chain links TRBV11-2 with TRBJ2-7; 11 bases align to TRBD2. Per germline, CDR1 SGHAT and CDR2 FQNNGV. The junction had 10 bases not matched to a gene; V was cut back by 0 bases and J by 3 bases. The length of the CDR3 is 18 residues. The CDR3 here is CASSLDWGLAGGNYEQYF. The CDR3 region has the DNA TGTGCCAGCAGCTTAGATTGGGGGCTAGCGGGAGGCAACTACGAGCAGTACTTC.

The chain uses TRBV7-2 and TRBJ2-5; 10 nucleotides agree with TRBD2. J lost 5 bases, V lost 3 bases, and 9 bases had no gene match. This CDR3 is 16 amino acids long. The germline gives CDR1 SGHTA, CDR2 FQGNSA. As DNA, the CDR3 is TGTGCCAGCAGCTTGGAGCTAGCGGGAGTGGGGGAGACCCAGTACTTC. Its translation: CASSLELAGVGETQYF.

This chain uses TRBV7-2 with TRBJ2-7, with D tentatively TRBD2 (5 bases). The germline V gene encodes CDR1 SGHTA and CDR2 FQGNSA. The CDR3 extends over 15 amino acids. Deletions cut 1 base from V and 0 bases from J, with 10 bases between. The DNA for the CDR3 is TGTGCCAGCAGCTTAGTAGCGACAAACTCCTACGAGCAGTACTTC. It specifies CASSLVATNSYEQYF. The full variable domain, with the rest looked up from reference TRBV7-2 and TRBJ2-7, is GAGVSQSPSNKVTEKGKDVELRCDPISGHTALYWYRQSLGQGLEFLIYFQGNSAPDKSGLPSDRFSAERTGGSVSTLTIQRTQQEDSAVYLCASSLVATNSYEQYFGPGTRLTVT.

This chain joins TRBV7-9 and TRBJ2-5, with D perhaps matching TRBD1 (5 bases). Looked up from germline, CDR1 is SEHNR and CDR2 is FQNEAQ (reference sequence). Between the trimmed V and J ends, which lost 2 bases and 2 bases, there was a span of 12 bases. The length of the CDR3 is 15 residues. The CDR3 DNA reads TGTGCCAGCAGCTTATTGACAGCTAATCAAGAGACCCAGTACTTC. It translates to CASSLLTANQETQYF.

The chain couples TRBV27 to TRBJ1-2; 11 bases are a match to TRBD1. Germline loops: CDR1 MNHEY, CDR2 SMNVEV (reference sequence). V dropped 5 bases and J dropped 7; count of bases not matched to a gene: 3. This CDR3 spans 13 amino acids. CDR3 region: CASSPDRGLGYTF. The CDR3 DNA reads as TGTGCCAGCAGTCCGGACAGGGGGCTTGGCTACACCTTC.

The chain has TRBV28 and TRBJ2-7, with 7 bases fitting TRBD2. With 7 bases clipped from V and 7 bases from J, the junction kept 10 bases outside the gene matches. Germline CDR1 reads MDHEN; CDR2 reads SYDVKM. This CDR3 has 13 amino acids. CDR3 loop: CASTKSGGGEQYF. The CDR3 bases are TGTGCCAGCACCAAATCCGGGGGAGGGGAGCAGTACTTC.

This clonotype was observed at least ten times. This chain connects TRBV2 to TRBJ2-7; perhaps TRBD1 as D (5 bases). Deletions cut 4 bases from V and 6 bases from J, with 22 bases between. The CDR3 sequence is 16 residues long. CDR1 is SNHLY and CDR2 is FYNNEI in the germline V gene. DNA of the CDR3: TGTGCCAGCAGTGTATTTTCAGGAGACAGTTACAGCGAGCAGTACTTC. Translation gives CASSVFSGDSYSEQYF. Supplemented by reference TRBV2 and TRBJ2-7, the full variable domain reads EPEVTQTPSHQVTQMGQEVILRCVPISNHLYFYWYRQILGQKVEFLVSFYNNEISEKSEIFDDQFSVERPDGSNFTLKIRSTKLEDSAMYFCASSVFSGDSYSEQYFGPGTRLTVT.